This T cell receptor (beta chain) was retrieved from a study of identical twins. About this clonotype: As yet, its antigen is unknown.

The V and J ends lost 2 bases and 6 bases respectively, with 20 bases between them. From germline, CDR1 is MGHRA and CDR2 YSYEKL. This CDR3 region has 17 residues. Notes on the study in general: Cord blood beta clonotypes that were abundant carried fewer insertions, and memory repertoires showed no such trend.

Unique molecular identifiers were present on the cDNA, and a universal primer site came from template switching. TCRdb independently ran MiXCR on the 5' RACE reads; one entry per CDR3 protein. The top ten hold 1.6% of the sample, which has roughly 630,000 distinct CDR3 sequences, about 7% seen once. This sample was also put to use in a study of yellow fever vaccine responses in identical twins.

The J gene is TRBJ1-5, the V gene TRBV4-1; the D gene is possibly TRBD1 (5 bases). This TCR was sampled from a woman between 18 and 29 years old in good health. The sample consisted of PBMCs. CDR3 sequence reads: CASSQRSNSQGLQPQHF. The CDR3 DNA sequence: TGCGCCAGCAGCCAACGGTCCAACTCGCAGGGACTTCAGCCCCAGCATTTT.